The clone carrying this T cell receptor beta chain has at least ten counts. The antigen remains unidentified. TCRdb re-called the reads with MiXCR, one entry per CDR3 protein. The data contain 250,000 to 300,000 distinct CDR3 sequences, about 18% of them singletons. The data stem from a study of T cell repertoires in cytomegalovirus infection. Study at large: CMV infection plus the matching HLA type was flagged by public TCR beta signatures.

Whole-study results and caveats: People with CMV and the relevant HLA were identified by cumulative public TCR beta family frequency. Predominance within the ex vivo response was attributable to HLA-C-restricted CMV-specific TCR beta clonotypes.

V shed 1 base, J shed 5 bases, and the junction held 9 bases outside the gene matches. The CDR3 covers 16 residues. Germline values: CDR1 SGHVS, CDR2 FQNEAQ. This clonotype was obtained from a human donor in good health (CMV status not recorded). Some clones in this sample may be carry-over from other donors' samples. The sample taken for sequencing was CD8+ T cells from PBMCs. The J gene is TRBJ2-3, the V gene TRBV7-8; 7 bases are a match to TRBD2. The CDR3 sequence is CASSLDVGGDQDTQYF. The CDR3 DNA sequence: TGTGCCAGCAGCTTAGATGTGGGGGGGGACCAAGATACGCAGTATTTT.